This T cell receptor beta chain was captured by sequencing in a study of OX40 agonist ivuxolimab in advanced cancers. At the level of the study: Three individuals attained partial responses, comprising one hepatocellular carcinoma case and two cutaneous melanoma cases.

The data were produced by immunoSEQ multiplex PCR, yet TCRdb's version contains in-frame clones alone and is incomplete. In the table there are 70,000 or so clones, approximately 81% of which are singletons. General study results and limits: The CD4+ and CD8+ T cells in the blood had expanded clonally by week 6 at 0.1 to 3.0 mg/kg.

Comment on this clone: Its antigen is as yet unknown.

V dropped 2 bases and J dropped 8; count of bases not matched to a gene: 9. Per the germline V gene, CDR1 is SGHTA and CDR2 is FQGNSA. The CDR3 length is 15 residues. The TCR was taken from an adult with an advanced solid tumor such as melanoma, head and neck, liver or kidney cancer. The sample here was CD4+ or CD8+ T cells sorted from blood, taken in a trial of the OX40 agonist ivuxolimab. The chain carries TRBV7-2 and TRBJ2-1; TRBD2 agrees at 7 bases. For the CDR3, the DNA is TGTGCCAGCAGCTTACGAGAGGGAGGGCCTTATGAGCAGTTCTTC. This codes for CASSLREGGPYEQFF.